This record looks at one T cell receptor beta chain sequence and its context. This entry is derived from a study of tumour-infiltrating T cells in Burkitt lymphoma. Study summary: Survival, overall and progression-free, tracked with productive clonality.

Per germline, CDR1 SGHTA and CDR2 FQGTGA. This CDR3 is 16 amino acids long. The V gene end was trimmed by 6 bases and the J gene end by 1 base; junction bases not matched to a gene: 8. Method: immunoSEQ multiplex PCR; TCRdb's copy keeps in-frame clones and lacks some. The data contain more than 12,000 clones, roughly 77% of them seen just once; the ten biggest clones take up 7.2%. The V call is TRBV7-3, the J call TRBJ2-3, with TRBD2 matching over 9 bases. This clonotype originated in a human donor with diffuse large B-cell lymphoma. The sample taken for sequencing was tumor tissue. The CDR3 spells CASSSLRLAGTDTQYF. Written as DNA, the CDR3 is TGTGCCAGCAGTTCACTTCGACTAGCGGGCACAGATACGCAGTATTTT.